The present T cell receptor beta chain was sequenced within a study of blood T cells in healthy people across ages. V was pared by 4 bases and J by 8 bases, with 11 bases between. Germline CDR1 MNHEY, CDR2 SVGAGI. This CDR3 is 12 amino acids long. Study results and limitations: Naive and antigen-experienced cells were not separated, limiting conclusive comparison.

This clonotype was picked up one time. Antigen specificity is unknown. PCR was performed a second time for about 7 to 12 cycles using a sample-barcoded 5' primer and a J-beta primer mix. TCRdb reprocessed the 5' RACE reads with MiXCR, giving one entry per CDR3 protein. Seen here are approximately 800,000 distinct CDR3 sequences, about 55% observed once, and the top ten hold 41%. The chain joins TRBV6-5 to TRBJ1-2, with D perhaps TRBD1 (5 bases). The material sequenced was blood. This sequence was found in a man at least 80 years old in good health. Here the CDR3 reads CASSFQGKGYTF. Here the CDR3 DNA reads TGTGCCAGCAGTTTCCAGGGTAAAGGCTACACCTTC.